This T cell receptor beta chain derives from a study of T cell responses to AZD1222 COVID-19 vaccine. Produced via immunoSEQ multiplex PCR; TCRdb's table is partial and in-frame only. Of under 150,000 clones detected, 70% to 90% appear once; the ten largest clones hold 5.5%. This CDR3 is 20 amino acids long. V was clipped by 1 base and J by 7 bases, with 29 bases between them. CDR1 is MDHEN and CDR2 is SYDVKM in the germline V gene. This clonotype originated in an adult in good health. The V call is TRBV28, the J call TRBJ2-1, with D perhaps matching TRBD1 (5 bases). Source: peripheral blood, taken on day 0 of AZD1222 vaccination. CDR3 sequence reads: CASSLYSQGLVQKRMNEQFF. The CDR3 region has the DNA TGTGCCAGCAGTTTATATTCCCAGGGCCTCGTACAAAAGCGAATGAATGAGCAGTTCTTC.